The sample holds a few counts of the clone carrying this TCR beta chain. The gene names here belong to mouse. The CDR3 end lies 1 residue beyond the end of the read and is filled in from the germline J gene. Time point reported: mouse harvest day 14 after allogeneic transplant. Each mouse received 10^7 T-cell-depleted marrow cells plus 10^6 splenic CD5+ T cells by tail vein. Mice had MHC-mismatched B6 into BALB/c GVHD, sampled day 7 or 14. This entry is derived from a study of tissue T cells after allogeneic stem cell transplantation. With 1 base clipped from V and 4 bases from J, the junction kept 7 bases outside the gene matches. CDR3 length: 17 amino acids. Germline lookup yields CDR1 NNHNN and CDR2 SYGAGS (reference sequence). Survey-depth TCRbeta CDR3 sequencing reported V/J genes and productive frequencies. Method: immunoSEQ multiplex PCR; TCRdb's copy keeps in-frame clones and lacks some. The sample includes 3,500 to 4,000 clones, 47% of them seen just once.

The TCR comes from a female BALB/c mouse given C57BL/6 T cells with graft-versus-host disease after an allogeneic hematopoietic cell transplant. Source material: gut tissue. This chain uses TRBV13-2 with TRBJ2-5; 12 bases agree with TRBD2. Partial CDR3 DNA: TGTGCCAGCGGTGATCGAGGGACTGGGGGGAAGAAAGACACCCAGTAC. Residues: CASGDRGTGGKKDTQY. The CDR3 in full is CASGDRGTGGKKDTQYF.